Below, one T cell receptor (beta chain) is given with its context. The data stem from a study of blood T cell repertoires in COVID-19. About the study: Acute and convalescent COVID-19 specimens originated in the United States, Italy and Spain.

Produced via immunoSEQ multiplex PCR; TCRdb's table is partial and in-frame only. The sample consists of 100,000 to 150,000 clones, 70% to 75% of them appearing once. Trimming cost V 5 bases and J 3 bases; bases outside gene matches: 3. This CDR3 has 13 residues. The source is a man aged 60 to 75 with acute or convalescent COVID-19. Source material: peripheral blood. This chain joins TRBV12-3 or TRBV12-4 and TRBJ1-1; 7 bases map to TRBD1. The CDR3: CASSEQGYTEAFF. CDR3 DNA: TGTGCCAGCAGTGAACAGGGGTACACTGAAGCTTTCTTT.